This is a list of T cell receptor beta chains from one sample in a study of blood T cell repertoires in COVID-19. This table comes from immunoSEQ multiplex PCR, and its TCRdb copy is limited to in-frame clones, with some not included. The sample includes 250,000 to 400,000 clones, 75% to 90% of them seen just once. Sample: PBMCs or T cells enriched from blood (not recorded which). The source of these receptors is a woman in her 30s who had been exposed to COVID-19. CDR3s leave out the opening cysteine and the closing phenylalanine or tryptophan. For some rows the clone size is stated as once, few or many, or as a class when expanded; others skip it.

J	size	V	CDR3
TRBJ1-2	NA	TRBV5-1	ASSPGLLRGYT
TRBJ2-7	NA	TRBV5-1	ASSLGLTGVTRVYEQY
TRBJ1-1	NA	TRBV2	ASRLEGNTEAF
TRBJ2-7	NA	TRBV4-2	ASSPPVLHF
TRBJ1-2	NA	TRBV6-5	ASSYFRDRDNYGYT
TRBJ1-6	NA	TRBV28	ASSLRPPLH
TRBJ2-5	NA	TRBV2	ASSPGFEETQY
TRBJ1-6	NA	TRBV28	ASSFLDSRNSPLH
TRBJ2-3	NA	TRBV6-1	ASSAGESSVDTQY
TRBJ2-7	NA	TRBV18	ASSPPSVGGFTYEQY
TRBJ1-5	NA	TRBV2	ASIPDRGLNQPQH
TRBJ2-7	NA	TRBV28	ASSPASGATYEQY
TRBJ2-1	NA	TRBV7-3	ASSLHGGDYNEQF
TRBJ2-3	NA	TRBV7-3	ASSRHRLETDTQY
TRBJ1-3	NA	TRBV9	ASNTGSAGNTIY
TRBJ1-2	few	TRBV6-5	ASSLGSRLVDGYT
TRBJ1-4	NA	TRBV29-1	SVEFFQTEISGKLF
TRBJ1-2	few	TRBV7-9	ASSLGDRRNYGYT
TRBJ1-3	NA	TRBV21-1	ASSKGQGSNNIY
TRBJ2-2	NA	TRBV7-3	ASSLTVSGRTGELF
TRBJ2-3	NA	TRBV4-1	ASRRAGGGMFTQY
TRBJ2-2	NA	TRBV28	ASPPNIGLAGPNTGELF
TRBJ1-2	NA	TRBV19	ASSFQVGPYGYT
TRBJ2-7	NA	TRBV5-1	ASSLAAGQGVYEQY